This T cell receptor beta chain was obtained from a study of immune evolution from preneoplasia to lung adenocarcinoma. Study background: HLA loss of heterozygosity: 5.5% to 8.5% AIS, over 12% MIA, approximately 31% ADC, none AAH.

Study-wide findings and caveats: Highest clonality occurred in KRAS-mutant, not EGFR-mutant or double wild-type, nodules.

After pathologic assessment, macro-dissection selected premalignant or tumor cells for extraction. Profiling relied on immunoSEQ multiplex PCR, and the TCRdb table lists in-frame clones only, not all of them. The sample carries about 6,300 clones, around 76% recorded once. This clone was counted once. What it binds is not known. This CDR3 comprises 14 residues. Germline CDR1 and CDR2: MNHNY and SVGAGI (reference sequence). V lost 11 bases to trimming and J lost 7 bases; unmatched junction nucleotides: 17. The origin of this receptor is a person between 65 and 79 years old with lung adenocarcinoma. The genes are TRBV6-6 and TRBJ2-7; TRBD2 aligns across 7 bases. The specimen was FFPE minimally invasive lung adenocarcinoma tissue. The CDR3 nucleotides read TGTGCCTGCGCAATCGGGACGGGAGGCGTTGAGCAGTACTTC. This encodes CACAIGTGGVEQYF.